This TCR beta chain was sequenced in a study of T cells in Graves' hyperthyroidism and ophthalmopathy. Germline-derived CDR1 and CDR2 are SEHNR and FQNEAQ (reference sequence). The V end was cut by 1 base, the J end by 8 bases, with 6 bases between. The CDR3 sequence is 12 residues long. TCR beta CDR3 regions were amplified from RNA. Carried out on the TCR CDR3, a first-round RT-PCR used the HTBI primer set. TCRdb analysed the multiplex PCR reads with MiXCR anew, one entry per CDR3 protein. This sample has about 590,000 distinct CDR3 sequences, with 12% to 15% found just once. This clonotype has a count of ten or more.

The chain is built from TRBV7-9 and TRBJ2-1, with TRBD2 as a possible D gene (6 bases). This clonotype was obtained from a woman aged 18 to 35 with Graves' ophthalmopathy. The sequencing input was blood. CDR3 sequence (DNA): TGTGCCAGCAGCTTAGGGGGGGATGAGCAGTTCTTC. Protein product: CASSLGGDEQFF. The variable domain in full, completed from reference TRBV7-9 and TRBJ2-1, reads DTGVSQNPRHKITKRGQNVTFRCDPISEHNRLYWYRQTLGQGPEFLTYFQNEAQLEKSRLLSDRFSAERPKGSFSTLEIQRTEQGDSAMYLCASSLGGDEQFFGPGTRLTVL.